This T cell receptor (beta chain) was profiled in a study of T cells in Graves' hyperthyroidism and ophthalmopathy. There were TCR beta CDR3 regions amplified from RNA transcripts. An initial round of RT-PCR targeting the TCR CDR3 relied on the HTBI primer set. One entry per CDR3 protein results from TCRdb running MiXCR on the multiplex PCR reads. The sample includes about 400,000 distinct CDR3 sequences, 11% to 15% of them seen just once. V lost 8 bases and J 6 bases, leaving 20 bases between the germline ends. Germline V gene sequence: CDR1 SGHDT, CDR2 YYEEEE. CDR3 size: 15 residues. V gene TRBV5-6 combines with J gene TRBJ2-2; D is perhaps TRBD1 or TRBD2 (5 bases each). Sequenced sample: blood. This clonotype was obtained from a man aged 45-65 years with Graves' ophthalmopathy. CDR3 DNA sequence: TGTGCCAGTGCACGGGACGACTGGGGCGCCGGGGAGCTGTTTTTT. Its protein is CASARDDWGAGELFF.